The 6 T cell receptor beta chains listed next were all sequenced from one sample in a study of post-analysis software for immune sequencing data (dated by TCRdb to 2015 to 2017). The research as a whole found: Significantly higher frequencies in patients than in controls were found for roughly five TRBV segments, including TRBV5-6, TRBV5-1 and TRBV20-1.

These receptors' antigens are unknown. To prepare the library, PCR was applied. Sequencing was carried out with an Illumina HiSeq 2500. To reduce PCR and sequencing biases, unique molecular identifiers were incorporated into the TCR beta cDNA libraries. The public reads were quality trimmed at Q25 with fastp and then assembled into clones with MiXCR by TCRdb, keeping productive beta chains. Rows are combined by CDR3 protein, so each entry shows the most common genes and DNA. The sample table holds roughly 570,000 distinct CDR3 sequences, of which 30% to 40% were seen once. Clones ranked in the top ten supply around 6% of the sample. The sequencing sample was made of blood. These receptors came from a girl between 2 and 17 years old with multiple sclerosis.

This clonotype showed up just a few times. The rearrangement joins TRBV10-3 to TRBJ1-5; the D is unclear. Germline CDR1 and CDR2: ENHRY and SYGVKD. Deletions cut 3 bases from V and 9 bases from J, with 9 bases between. There are 12 residues in the CDR3. The CDR3 DNA is TGTGCCATCAGTGAACCCGGTCGGCCCCAGCATTTT. As protein: CAISEPGRPQHF.

This clonotype was counted only a few times. This rearrangement joins TRBV10-3 to TRBJ2-5; TRBD1 matches at 9 bases. The CDR3 runs 14 residues. V shed 6 bases, J shed 5 bases, and the junction held 7 bases outside the gene matches. Germline CDR1 reads ENHRY; CDR2 reads SYGVKD. CDR3 sequence (DNA): TGTGCCATCAGGCCGGGACAGGGTTCGGAGACCCAGTACTTC. This sequence encodes CAIRPGQGSETQYF.

The chain carries TRBV3-1 and TRBJ1-1; tentative D call: TRBD1 (5 bases). The CDR3 is 13 residues long. Germline values: CDR1 LGHDT, CDR2 YNNKEL (reference sequence). V was cut by 5 bases and J by 4 bases, with 11 bases left in between. CDR3 coding DNA: TGTGCCAGCAGCGGGACTTTAAGCACTGAAGCTTTCTTT. This gives the protein CASSGTLSTEAFF.

In this sample, this clonotype turned up a few times. The chain recombines TRBV6-5 with TRBJ1-5; 7 bases fit TRBD1. The V gene end was trimmed by 6 bases and the J gene end by 9 bases; junction bases not matched to a gene: 11. Germline assignment: CDR1 MNHEY and CDR2 SVGAGI. The CDR3 consists of 14 residues. CDR3 coding DNA: TGTGCCAGCAGACCCGACAGGGAACTATCGCCCCAGCATTTT. It translates to CASRPDRELSPQHF.

With regard to this clonotype: The junction and the germline gene differ at one end; a read error may be behind it. The chain employs TRBV6-5 and TRBJ1-2; D is possibly TRBD1 (5 bases). This CDR3 spans 12 amino acids. The V gene's germline CDR1 is MNHEY and CDR2 SVGAGI. In DNA, the CDR3 is TGTGCCGGCAGTTCGGGACCTCATGGCTACACCTTC. It is translated as CAGSSGPHGYTF.

The chain uses TRBV5-1 and TRBJ2-5, with D tentatively TRBD1 or TRBD2 (6 bases each). The germline V gene has CDR1 SGHRS and CDR2 YFSETQ. The CDR3 runs to 15 residues. V was shortened by 5 bases and J by 5 bases, with 19 bases between the two germline ends. CDR3 sequence reads: CASRRGARYIETQYF. In DNA form, the CDR3 reads TGCGCCAGCAGGAGGGGGGCTAGATATATCGAGACCCAGTACTTC. The full variable domain, with the rest looked up from reference TRBV5-1 and TRBJ2-5, is KAGVTQTPRYLIKTRGQQVTLSCSPISGHRSVSWYQQTPGQGLQFLFEYFSETQRNKGNFPGRFSGRQFSNSRSEMNVSTLELGDSALYLCASRRGARYIETQYFGPGTRLLVL.